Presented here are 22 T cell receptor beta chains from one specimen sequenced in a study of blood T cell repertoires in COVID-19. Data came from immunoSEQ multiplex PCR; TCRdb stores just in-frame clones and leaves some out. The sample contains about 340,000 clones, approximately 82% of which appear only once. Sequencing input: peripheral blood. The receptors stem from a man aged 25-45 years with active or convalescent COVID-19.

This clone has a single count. The CDR3 bases are TGCGCCAGCAGCCGATACCCGAAGGGGCCCTCTGGAAACACCATATATTTT. Translated: CASSRYPKGPSGNTIYF. The J gene is TRBJ1-3, the V gene TRBV4-3, with D possibly TRBD1 on 5 matching bases. The CDR3 extends over 17 amino acids. The V gene lost 4 bases and the J gene lost 0 bases, with 16 bases spanning the gap. Germline CDR1 is LGHNA and CDR2 is YSLEER.

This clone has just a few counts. CDR3 amino acids: CASSAHVGRQGDYEQYF. The DNA of the CDR3 is TGTGCCAGTAGTGCGCATGTAGGGAGGCAGGGGGACTACGAGCAGTACTTC. The chain links TRBV19 to TRBJ2-7, with a possible D match to TRBD1 (7 bases). There are 17 residues in the CDR3. The ends were cut back, 5 bases at V and 3 bases at J, with 23 bases in the middle. The germline V gene encodes CDR1 LNHDA and CDR2 SQIVND (reference sequence). The variable domain in full, completed from reference TRBV19 and TRBJ2-7, reads DGGITQSPKYLFRKEGQNVTLSCEQNLNHDAMYWYRQDPGQGLRLIYYSQIVNDFQKGDIAEGYSVSREKKESFPLTVTSAQKNPTAFYLCASSAHVGRQGDYEQYFGPGTRLTVT.

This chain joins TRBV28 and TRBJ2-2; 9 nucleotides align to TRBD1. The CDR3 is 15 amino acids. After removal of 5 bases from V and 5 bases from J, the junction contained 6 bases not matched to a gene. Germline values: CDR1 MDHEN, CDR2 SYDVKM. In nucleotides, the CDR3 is TGTGCCAGCAGTACCCAGACAGGGGGGACCGGGGAGCTGTTTTTT. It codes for CASSTQTGGTGELFF.

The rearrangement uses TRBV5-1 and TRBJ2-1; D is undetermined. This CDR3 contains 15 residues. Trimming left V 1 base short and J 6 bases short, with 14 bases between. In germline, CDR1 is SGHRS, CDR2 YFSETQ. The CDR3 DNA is TGCGCCAGCAGCTTGTTGGAGCGCCTGGGCAATGAGCAGTTCTTC. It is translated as CASSLLERLGNEQFF.

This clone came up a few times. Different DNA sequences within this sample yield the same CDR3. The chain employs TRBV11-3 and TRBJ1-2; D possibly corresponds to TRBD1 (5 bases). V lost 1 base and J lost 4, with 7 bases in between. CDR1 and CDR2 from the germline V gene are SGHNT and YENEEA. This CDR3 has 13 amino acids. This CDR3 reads CASSLGGGYGYTF. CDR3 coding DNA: TGTGCCAGCAGCTTAGGGGGGGGCTATGGCTACACCTTC.

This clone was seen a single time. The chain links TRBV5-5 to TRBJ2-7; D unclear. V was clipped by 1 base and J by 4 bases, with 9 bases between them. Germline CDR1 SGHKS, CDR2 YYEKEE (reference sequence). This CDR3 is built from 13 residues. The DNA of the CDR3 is TGTGCCAGCAGCTTGCGACTCTCATACGAGCAGTACTTC. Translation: CASSLRLSYEQYF.

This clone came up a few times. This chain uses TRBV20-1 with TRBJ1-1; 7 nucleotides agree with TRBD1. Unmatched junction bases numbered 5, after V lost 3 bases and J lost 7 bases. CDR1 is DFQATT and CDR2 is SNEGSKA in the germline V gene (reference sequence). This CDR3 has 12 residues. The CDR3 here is CSASLTGFEAFF. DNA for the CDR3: TGCAGTGCTAGTCTGACAGGGTTTGAAGCTTTCTTT.

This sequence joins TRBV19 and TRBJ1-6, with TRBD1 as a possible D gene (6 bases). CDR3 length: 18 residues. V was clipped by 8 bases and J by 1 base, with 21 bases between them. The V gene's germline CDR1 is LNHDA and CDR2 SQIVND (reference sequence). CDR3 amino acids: CASADRQASWSYNSPLHF. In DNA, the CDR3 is TGTGCCAGTGCGGACCGACAGGCGTCTTGGTCCTATAATTCACCCCTCCACTTT.

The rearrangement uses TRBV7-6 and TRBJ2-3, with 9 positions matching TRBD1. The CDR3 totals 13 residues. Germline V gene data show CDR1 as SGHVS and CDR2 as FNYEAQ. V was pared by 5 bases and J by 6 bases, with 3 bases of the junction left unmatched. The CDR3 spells CASSRDREDTQYF. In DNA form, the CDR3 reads TGTGCCAGCAGCCGGGACAGGGAGGATACGCAGTATTTT.

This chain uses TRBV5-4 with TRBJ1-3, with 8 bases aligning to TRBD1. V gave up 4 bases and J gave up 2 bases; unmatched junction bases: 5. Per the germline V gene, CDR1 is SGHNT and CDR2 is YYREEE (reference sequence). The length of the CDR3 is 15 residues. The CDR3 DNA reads TGTGCCAGCAGCCCCTCGACAGGGGCTGGAAACACCATATATTTT. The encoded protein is CASSPSTGAGNTIYF. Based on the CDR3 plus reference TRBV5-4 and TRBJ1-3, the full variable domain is ETGVTQSPTHLIKTRGQQVTLRCSSQSGHNTVSWYQQALGQGPQFIFQYYREEENGRGNFPPRFSGLQFPNYSSELNVNALELDDSALYLCASSPSTGAGNTIYFGEGSWLTVV.

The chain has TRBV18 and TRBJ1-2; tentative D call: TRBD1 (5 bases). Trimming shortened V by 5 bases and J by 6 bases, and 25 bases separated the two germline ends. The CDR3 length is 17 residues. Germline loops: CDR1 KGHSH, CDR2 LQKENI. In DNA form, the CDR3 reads TGTGCCAGCTCAACCCAGGGAAAGGGTGGGTCTATTGATGGCTACACCTTC. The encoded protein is CASSTQGKGGSIDGYTF.

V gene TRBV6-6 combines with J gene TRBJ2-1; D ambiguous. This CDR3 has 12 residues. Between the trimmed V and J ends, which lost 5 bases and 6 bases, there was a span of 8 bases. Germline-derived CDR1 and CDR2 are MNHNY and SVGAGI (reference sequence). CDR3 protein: CASSPPGNEQFF. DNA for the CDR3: TGTGCCAGCAGTCCTCCGGGCAATGAGCAGTTCTTC.

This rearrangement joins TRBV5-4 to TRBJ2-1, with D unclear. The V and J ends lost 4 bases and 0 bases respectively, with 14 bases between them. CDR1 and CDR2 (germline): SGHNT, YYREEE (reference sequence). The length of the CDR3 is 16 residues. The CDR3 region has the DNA TGTGCCAGCAGCCCCCTCGTTGTGAGCTCCTACAATGAGCAGTTCTTC. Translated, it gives CASSPLVVSSYNEQFF.

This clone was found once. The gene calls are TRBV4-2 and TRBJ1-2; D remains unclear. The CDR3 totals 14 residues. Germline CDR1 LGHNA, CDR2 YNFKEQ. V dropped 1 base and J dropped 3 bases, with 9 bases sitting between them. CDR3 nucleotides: TGTGCCAGCAGCCAAGTTGGCCGGGACTATGGCTACACCTTC. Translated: CASSQVGRDYGYTF.

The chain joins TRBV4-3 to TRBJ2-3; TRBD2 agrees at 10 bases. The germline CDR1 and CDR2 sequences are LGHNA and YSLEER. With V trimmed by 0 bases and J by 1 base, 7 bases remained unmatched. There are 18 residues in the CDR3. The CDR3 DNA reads TGCGCCAGCAGCCAAGAGGAAGCGGGGGGGGCCCGCACAGATACGCAGTATTTT. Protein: CASSQEEAGGARTDTQYF.

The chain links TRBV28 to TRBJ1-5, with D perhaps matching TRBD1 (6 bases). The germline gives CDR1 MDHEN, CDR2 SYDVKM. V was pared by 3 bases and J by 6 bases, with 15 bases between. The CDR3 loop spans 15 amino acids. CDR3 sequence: CASSFPGGLSQPQHF. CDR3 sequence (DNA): TGTGCCAGCAGTTTCCCCGGGGGGCTCAGTCAGCCCCAGCATTTT.

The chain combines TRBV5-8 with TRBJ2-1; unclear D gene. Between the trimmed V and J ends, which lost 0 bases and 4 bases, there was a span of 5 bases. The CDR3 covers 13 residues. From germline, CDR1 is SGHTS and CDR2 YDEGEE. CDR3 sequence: CASSLGLYNEQFF. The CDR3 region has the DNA TGTGCCAGCAGCTTGGGACTTTACAATGAGCAGTTCTTC.

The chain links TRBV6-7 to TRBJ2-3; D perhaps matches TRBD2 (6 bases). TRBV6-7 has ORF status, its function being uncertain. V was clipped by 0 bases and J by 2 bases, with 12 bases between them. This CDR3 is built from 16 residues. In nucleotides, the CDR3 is TGTGCCAGCAGTTACTCGGGCGGCGGGGCCACAGATACGCAGTATTTT. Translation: CASSYSGGGATDTQYF.

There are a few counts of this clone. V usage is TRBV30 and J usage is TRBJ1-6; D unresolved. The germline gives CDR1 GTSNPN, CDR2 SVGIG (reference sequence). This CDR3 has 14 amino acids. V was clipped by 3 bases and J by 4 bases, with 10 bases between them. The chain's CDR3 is CAWRSGLYNSPLHF. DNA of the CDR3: TGTGCCTGGAGATCCGGACTTTATAATTCACCCCTCCACTTT. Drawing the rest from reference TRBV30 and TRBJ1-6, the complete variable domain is SQTIHQWPATLVQPVGSPLSLECTVEGTSNPNLYWYRQAAGRGLQLLFYSVGIGQISSEVPQNLSASRPQDRQFILSSKKLLLSDSGFYLCAWRSGLYNSPLHFGNGTRLTVT.

The CDR3 sequence is CATSDSGGGVLGDEQFF. The CDR3 DNA reads TGTGCCACCAGTGACTCCGGAGGCGGGGTTCTGGGGGATGAGCAGTTCTTC. The chain couples TRBV24-1 to TRBJ2-1; tentatively, D is TRBD2 (6 bases). Trimming left V 4 bases short and J 8 bases short, with 23 bases between. Germline CDR1 KGHDR, CDR2 SFDVKD. This CDR3 comprises 17 residues.

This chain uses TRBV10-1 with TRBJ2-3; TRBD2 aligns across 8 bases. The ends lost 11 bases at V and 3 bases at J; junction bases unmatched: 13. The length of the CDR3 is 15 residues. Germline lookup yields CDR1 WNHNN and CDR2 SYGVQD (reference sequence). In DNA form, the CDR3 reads TGCGCCGGACGAACGACGGGAGGGTCTACAGATACGCAGTATTTT. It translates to CAGRTTGGSTDTQYF.

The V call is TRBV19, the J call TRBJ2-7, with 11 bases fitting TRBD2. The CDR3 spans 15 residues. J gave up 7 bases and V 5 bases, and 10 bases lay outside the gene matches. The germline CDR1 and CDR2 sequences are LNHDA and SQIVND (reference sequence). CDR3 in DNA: TGTGCCAGTAGTGCCCTGACTAGCGGGATTCTGGAGCAGTACTTC. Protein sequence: CASSALTSGILEQYF.